These 9 T cell receptor beta chains share one sample of origin, sequenced in a study of blood T cell repertoires in COVID-19. Here immunoSEQ multiplex PCR was the method, and the copy in TCRdb shows in-frame clones only, minus some. The repertoire includes fewer than 55,000 clones, roughly four fifths of them detected once, and over 20% sits in the top ten. What was sequenced was peripheral blood. These receptors were collected from a woman of 80 years or more with COVID-19, enrolled during active disease.

This clone was observed a single time. The chain combines TRBV7-9 with TRBJ1-3, with D unclear. The CDR3 spans 14 residues. Germline-derived CDR1 and CDR2 are SEHNR and FQNEAQ (reference sequence). Trimming left V 4 bases short and J 12 bases short, with 19 bases between. The CDR3 spells CASSSPTGITNIYF. The CDR3 DNA reads as TGTGCCAGCAGCTCCCCTACCGGGATTACTAACATATATTTT.

The chain employs TRBV11-3 and TRBJ2-7, with 7 bases identical to TRBD1. The CDR3 spans 15 residues. The V segment lost 0 bases and the J segment 3 bases; nucleotides outside the gene matches: 5. The germline V gene has CDR1 SGHNT and CDR2 YENEEA. The CDR3 sequence is CASSLDPGQSYEQYF. DNA for the CDR3: TGTGCCAGCAGCTTAGATCCGGGACAGAGCTACGAGCAGTACTTC.

The chain joins TRBV2 to TRBJ1-2; 12 nucleotides match TRBD1. The CDR3 runs 13 residues. Germline V gene lookup returns CDR1 SNHLY and CDR2 FYNNEI. J was trimmed by 8 bases and V by 4 bases; bases with no gene match: 2. The CDR3 loop reads CASSVGTGGGYTF. The CDR3 DNA is TGTGCCAGCAGTGTAGGGACAGGGGGCGGCTACACCTTC.

The J gene is TRBJ2-5, the V gene TRBV19; TRBD1 is a possible D gene (5 bases). V was trimmed by 3 bases and J by 10 bases, leaving 18 bases between them. The CDR3 has 14 residues. Looked up from germline, CDR1 is LNHDA and CDR2 is SQIVND (reference sequence). CDR3 region: CASSIQAGSWGQYF. The CDR3 DNA reads TGTGCCAGTAGTATCCAGGCAGGGTCGTGGGGCCAGTACTTC. Full variable domain (missing parts from reference TRBV19 and TRBJ2-5): DGGITQSPKYLFRKEGQNVTLSCEQNLNHDAMYWYRQDPGQGLRLIYYSQIVNDFQKGDIAEGYSVSREKKESFPLTVTSAQKNPTAFYLCASSIQAGSWGQYFGPGTRLLVL.

The chain uses TRBV5-6 and TRBJ1-4; 9 bases are a match to TRBD1. Trimming took 4 bases from V and 5 from J; bases not matched to a gene: 6. Germline V lookup: CDR1 SGHDT, CDR2 YYEEEE. There are 15 residues in the CDR3. CDR3 loop: CASSLRTGVNEKLFF. The CDR3 DNA reads as TGTGCCAGCAGCCTGAGGACAGGGGTCAATGAAAAACTGTTTTTT.

The rearrangement joins TRBV6-5 to TRBJ1-2; 7 positions agree with TRBD1. Trimming removed 6 bases from V and 0 bases from J; junction bases left unmatched: 4. Germline V gene data show CDR1 as MNHEY and CDR2 as SVGAGI. CDR3 size: 14 residues. CDR3 DNA sequence: TGTGCCAGCAGCGTGGGACAGTCTAACTATGGCTACACCTTC. As protein: CASSVGQSNYGYTF.

This sequence joins TRBV29-1 and TRBJ2-7; D gene ambiguous. Trimming removed 3 bases from V and 5 bases from J, with 11 bases in between. The germline CDR1 and CDR2 sequences are SQVTM and ANQGSEA. The CDR3 totals 12 residues. CDR3 loop: CSVEGRSNEQYF. The DNA for the CDR3 is TGCAGCGTTGAGGGCAGGTCTAACGAGCAGTACTTC.

The chain uses TRBV5-4 and TRBJ2-5; D uncertain. Germline CDR1 reads SGHNT; CDR2 reads YYREEE (reference sequence). The CDR3 has 11 residues. V lost 2 bases and J lost 5, with 4 bases in between. For the CDR3, the DNA is TGTGCCAGCAGCTTCGCGGAGACCCAGTACTTC. This encodes CASSFAETQYF.

The chain is built from TRBV28 and TRBJ1-1; 7 bases match TRBD1. CDR1 and CDR2 (germline): MDHEN, SYDVKM. With V trimmed by 6 bases and J by 6 bases, 13 bases remained unmatched. The CDR3 has 15 amino acids. The CDR3 nucleotides read TGTGCCAGCAGCTCCCCCGGACAGGTCATGGCTGAAGCTTTCTTT. Amino acids: CASSSPGQVMAEAFF.